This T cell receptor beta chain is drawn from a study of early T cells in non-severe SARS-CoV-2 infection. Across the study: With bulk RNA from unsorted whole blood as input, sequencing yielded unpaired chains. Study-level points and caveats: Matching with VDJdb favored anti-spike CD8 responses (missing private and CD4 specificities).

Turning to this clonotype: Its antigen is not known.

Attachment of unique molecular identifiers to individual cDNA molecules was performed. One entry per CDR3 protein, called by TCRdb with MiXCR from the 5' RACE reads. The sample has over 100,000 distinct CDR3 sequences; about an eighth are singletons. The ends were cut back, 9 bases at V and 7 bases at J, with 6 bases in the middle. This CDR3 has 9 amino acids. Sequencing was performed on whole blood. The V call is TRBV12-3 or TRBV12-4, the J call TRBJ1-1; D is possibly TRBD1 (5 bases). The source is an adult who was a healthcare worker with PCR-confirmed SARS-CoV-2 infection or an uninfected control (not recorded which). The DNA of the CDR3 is TGTGCCAGGGGACTTGAAGCTTTCTTT. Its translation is CARGLEAFF.